This T cell receptor beta chain was observed in a study of early T cells in non-severe SARS-CoV-2 infection. Study at large: Sequencing targeted bulk RNA from unsorted whole blood, leaving chains unpaired.

Unique molecular identifier tags were affixed to discrete cDNA molecules. Using its own MiXCR run on the 5' RACE reads, TCRdb lists one record per CDR3 protein. The data contain tens of thousands of distinct CDR3 sequences, over 9.5% of them singletons. At least ten counts were recorded for this clonotype. Its antigen remains unidentified. Trimming left V 4 bases short and J 3 bases short, with 11 bases between. Germline lookup yields CDR1 SGHRS and CDR2 YFSETQ. CDR3 size: 15 residues. General study findings and limits: Sequences matched to VDJdb favored anti-spike CD8 responses, while private and CD4 specificities were missed.

The sequence was collected from an adult who was a healthcare worker with PCR-confirmed SARS-CoV-2 infection or an uninfected control (not recorded which). This chain connects TRBV5-1 to TRBJ1-6; D unclear. The sequences come from whole blood, collected at baseline. The CDR3 coding sequence is TGCGCCAGCAGCCTCAGGACCGACTATAATTCACCCCTCCACTTT. It is translated as CASSLRTDYNSPLHF.